This T cell receptor (beta chain) was identified during a study of blood T cell repertoires in COVID-19 (TCRdb year 2020). Notes on the research overall: The collaborator samples originated in the United States, Italy and Spain and spanned the acute and convalescent phases of COVID-19. A freely available public database, intended as a resource for researchers studying the immune response to SARS-CoV-2, is where the repertoires were released. The prospective study material was composed of cDNA or gDNA derived from T cells, B-cell-depleted T cells, or PBMCs. Where available, HLA class I and class II types were obtained from metadata supplied by the sample provider rather than from assay-based typing. The samples were drawn from the first 160 participants of the ongoing ImmuneRACE study and from more than 1,000 subjects provided by 6 global collaborators. The dataset comprised deeply sampled blood TCRbeta repertoires from subjects exposed to, actively infected with, or recovered from COVID-19. Nearly every sample came with metadata listing a de-identified subject ID, COVID-19 status, age in years and sex. Paper-wide results and their limitations: The amount of clinical and demographic metadata varied by source and participant and was provided uncurated.

Each collaborating institution followed its own protocols to collect whole blood in K2EDTA tubes. For TCRbeta analysis, collaborators shipped samples in one of three forms: frozen whole blood, isolated PBMCs, or DNA extracted from either of those sample types. TCRbeta CDR3 regions were amplified from genomic DNA by means of the immunoSEQ Assay, a bias-controlled multiplex PCR. In the authors' own workflow: Nucleated cell counts per sample were estimated from amplification of reference gene primers within the assay. To quantify the absolute abundance of each unique TCRbeta CDR3 rearrangement, sequence reads were collapsed and filtered. For each sample, productive Simpson clonality was calculated as the square root of Simpson's diversity index over productive rearrangements. This is the immuneACCESS table as TCRdb keeps it, with only in-frame sequences that have V and J called. A part of the clones is gone; compared with another copy, unresolved V genes explain less than half, and the rest is unexplained. V, J and clone size were drawn from that table, and D and trimming were deduced from the DNA. This sample lists hundreds of thousands of clones; approximately 85% were detected once. Over 0.55% of the sample is held by the ten biggest clonotypes.

This clone has just one count. Its antigen remains unidentified. Base qualities are not recorded, but no much larger clone differs from it by a single base. The CDR3 sequence holds 14 residues, the cysteine and phenylalanine included. Just the 42-base CDR3 DNA is kept, in frame starting at base 1. Clipping removes 3 bases from V and 2 bases from J, with 3 as the unmatched junction base count. From a lookup of the germline V gene, CDR1 and CDR2 are SGHRS and YFSETQ. The chain couples TRBV5-1 to TRBJ2-7; 9 junctional bases match TRBD1. The sample was peripheral blood. The TCR originated in a human donor in a cohort sampled during active COVID-19. The sequenced DNA is TGCGCCAGCAGCTACGGACAGGGGACCTACGAGCAGTACTTC. Its coded protein is CASSYGQGTYEQYF.